The 18 T cell receptor beta chains below all came from one sample that was sequenced in a study of blood T cell repertoires in COVID-19. Profiling relied on immunoSEQ multiplex PCR, and the TCRdb table lists in-frame clones only, not all of them. The repertoire holds a few hundred thousand clones, with 65% to 90% as singletons. Sequencing was carried out using PBMCs or T cells enriched from blood (not recorded which). Every receptor here comes from a young woman who had been exposed to COVID-19.

The chain couples TRBV5-1 to TRBJ2-1, with a tentative D call TRBD2 (7 bases). Germline V gene data show CDR1 as SGHRS and CDR2 as YFSETQ. Trimming removed 6 bases from V and 5 bases from J, with 24 bases in between. This CDR3 is 17 amino acids long. DNA for the CDR3: TGCGCCAGCACCCAAACGGCGGGGGCCCCAACCCACAATGAGCAGTTCTTC. Its translation is CASTQTAGAPTHNEQFF.

This rearrangement joins TRBV19 to TRBJ2-3, with D possibly TRBD2 on 5 matching bases. With 5 bases removed from V and 2 bases from J, the gap between germline ends came to 17 bases. This CDR3 contains 16 residues. Germline V CDR1 and CDR2: LNHDA, SQIVND (reference sequence). The CDR3 region is CASSYPGKPPTDTQYF. CDR3 DNA: TGTGCCAGTAGTTACCCGGGAAAACCCCCCACAGATACGCAGTATTTT.

This clone was observed once. The chain has TRBV11-2 and TRBJ1-4; D remains ambiguous. The germline gives CDR1 SGHAT, CDR2 FQNNGV. Between the trimmed V and J ends, which lost 4 bases and 0 bases, there was a span of 12 bases. The CDR3 is made up of 16 amino acids. CDR3 protein: CASSYTRVTTNEKLFF. The DNA for the CDR3 is TGTGCCAGCAGCTACACCCGGGTCACAACTAATGAAAAACTGTTTTTT.

The rearrangement uses TRBV10-3 and TRBJ2-7, with D perhaps matching TRBD1 (5 bases). The ends were cut back, 3 bases at V and 4 bases at J, with 10 bases in the middle. The CDR3 is made up of 13 amino acids. Germline CDR1 reads ENHRY; CDR2 reads SYGVKD. The CDR3: CAISEGAEYEQYF. In nucleotides, the CDR3 is TGTGCCATCAGTGAAGGGGCAGAGTACGAGCAGTACTTC.

This chain uses TRBV18 with TRBJ1-5, with D perhaps TRBD1 (5 bases). CDR3 length: 13 residues. Between the trimmed V and J ends, which lost 6 bases and 3 bases, there was a span of 9 bases. Germline V CDR1 and CDR2: KGHSH, LQKENI. DNA for the CDR3: TGTGCCAGCTCGGACACAAACAATCAGCCCCAGCATTTT. Amino acids: CASSDTNNQPQHF.

In this sample, this clone turned up once. V gene TRBV18 combines with J gene TRBJ2-2; 8 positions agree with TRBD1. The germline V gene has CDR1 KGHSH and CDR2 LQKENI. The CDR3 spans 15 residues. Trimming removed 0 bases from V and 5 bases from J; junction bases left unmatched: 2. The CDR3: CASSPPDRVTGELFF. CDR3 nucleotide sequence: TGTGCCAGCTCACCACCGGACAGGGTTACCGGGGAGCTGTTTTTT. Supplemented by reference TRBV18 and TRBJ2-2, the full variable domain reads NAGVMQNPRHLVRRRGQEARLRCSPMKGHSHVYWYRQLPEEGLKFMVYLQKENIIDESGMPKERFSAEFPKEGPSILRIQQVVRGDSAAYFCASSPPDRVTGELFFGEGSRLTVL.

The rearrangement joins TRBV6-5 to TRBJ1-1, with D possibly being TRBD1 (5 bases). Per germline, CDR1 MNHEY and CDR2 SVGAGI. This CDR3 is built from 13 residues. Trimming shortened V by 5 bases and J by 6 bases, and 13 bases separated the two germline ends. CDR3 sequence reads: CASSTQDGAEAFF. CDR3 sequence (DNA): TGTGCCAGCAGTACACAGGATGGGGCTGAAGCTTTCTTT.

The chain combines TRBV11-2 with TRBJ2-5; 10 positions agree with TRBD2. Germline CDR1 reads SGHAT; CDR2 reads FQNNGV. Trimming cost V 3 bases and J 1 base; bases outside gene matches: 5. The CDR3 consists of 16 residues. CDR3 sequence reads: CASSFYSGGLQETQYF. CDR3 DNA sequence: TGTGCCAGCAGCTTCTATAGCGGGGGGCTCCAAGAGACCCAGTACTTC.

V gene TRBV12-3 or TRBV12-4 combines with J gene TRBJ1-3; D is uncertain. The CDR3 is made up of 13 amino acids. The V end lost 3 bases, the J end lost 2 bases, and 5 bases lay between the germline ends. The CDR3 is CASSFRTGNTIYF. CDR3 coding DNA: TGTGCCAGCAGTTTTAGAACTGGAAACACCATATATTTT.

This clone was recorded a few times. This chain connects TRBV11-3 to TRBJ2-7; 8 nucleotides match TRBD1. Per germline, CDR1 SGHNT and CDR2 YENEEA. This CDR3 contains 13 residues. V gave up 5 bases and J gave up 3 bases; unmatched junction bases: 3. The chain's CDR3 is CASSPDRGYEQYF. The CDR3 coding sequence is TGTGCCAGCAGCCCCGACAGGGGCTACGAGCAGTACTTC.

This rearrangement joins TRBV10-3 to TRBJ2-3; 7 nucleotides agree with TRBD1. Germline V gene lookup returns CDR1 ENHRY and CDR2 SYGVKD. The V gene end was trimmed by 3 bases and the J gene end by 3 bases; junction bases not matched to a gene: 6. The CDR3 consists of 15 residues. The CDR3: CAISEGGARTDTQYF. In DNA, the CDR3 is TGTGCCATCAGTGAAGGGGGCGCAAGGACAGATACGCAGTATTTT.

The chain joins TRBV5-1 to TRBJ2-5; 9 bases fit TRBD1. The junction had 11 bases not matched to a gene; V was cut back by 4 bases and J by 4 bases. The CDR3 loop spans 16 amino acids. Germline V gene sequence: CDR1 SGHRS, CDR2 YFSETQ. The CDR3 DNA reads TGCGCCAGCAGCATCAATTCCGGGACAGGGTTAGAGACCCAGTACTTC. It is translated as CASSINSGTGLETQYF.

On this clone itself: The identical CDR3 is also encoded by other nucleotide sequences in the sample. V and J are TRBV2 and TRBJ1-5; tentative D call: TRBD1 (5 bases). This CDR3 is 15 amino acids long. From germline, CDR1 is SNHLY and CDR2 FYNNEI. With 2 bases removed from V and 1 base from J, the gap between germline ends came to 9 bases. The CDR3 sequence: CASSEQGSSNQPQHF. CDR3 in DNA: TGTGCCAGCAGTGAACAGGGCTCGAGCAATCAGCCCCAGCATTTT.

The chain joins TRBV19 to TRBJ1-2; possibly TRBD1 for D (5 bases). V gave up 6 bases and J gave up 5 bases, with 16 bases separating them. This CDR3 contains 14 residues. Germline lookup yields CDR1 LNHDA and CDR2 SQIVND (reference sequence). CDR3 nucleotides: TGTGCCAGTAGCAACAAGGAGGGGAGGTATGGCTACACCTTC. As protein: CASSNKEGRYGYTF.

This rearrangement joins TRBV9 to TRBJ2-3; the D gene is possibly TRBD2 (6 bases). The CDR3 spans 15 residues. Trimming stripped 1 base from V and 0 bases from J, with 9 bases between. CDR1 is SGDLS, CDR2 YYNGEE, per germline. The CDR3 DNA follows: TGTGCCAGCAGCGTATGGGCGGGGAGCACAGATACGCAGTATTTT. It codes for CASSVWAGSTDTQYF.

The CDR3, as DNA: TGTGCCAGCAGCTTAGGGGGGGGTCACACCGGGGAGCTGTTTTTT. Encoded protein: CASSLGGGHTGELFF. V gene TRBV7-2 combines with J gene TRBJ2-2, with 7 bases identical to TRBD2. Germline trimming cut 1 base from V and 3 bases from J; bases unmatched to any gene: 2. The V gene's germline CDR1 is SGHTA and CDR2 FQGNSA. The CDR3 is 15 residues long.

The chain links TRBV5-1 to TRBJ2-1; D unclear. V lost 1 base and J 2 bases, leaving 10 bases between the germline ends. CDR1 is SGHRS, CDR2 YFSETQ, per germline. This CDR3 has 15 residues. CDR3 nucleotides: TGCGCCAGCAGCTTGCAAGCGAACACCTACAATGAGCAGTTCTTC. Residues: CASSLQANTYNEQFF.

The chain is built from TRBV19 and TRBJ1-3; maybe TRBD1 (6 bases). This CDR3 is 14 amino acids long. The germline V gene has CDR1 LNHDA and CDR2 SQIVND (reference sequence). V was cut by 9 bases and J by 0 bases, with 12 bases left in between. The CDR3 sequence: CASSRQVSGNTIYF. DNA of the CDR3: TGTGCCAGCAGTCGACAGGTCTCTGGAAACACCATATATTTT. The whole variable domain, remainder taken from reference TRBV19 and TRBJ1-3, is DGGITQSPKYLFRKEGQNVTLSCEQNLNHDAMYWYRQDPGQGLRLIYYSQIVNDFQKGDIAEGYSVSREKKESFPLTVTSAQKNPTAFYLCASSRQVSGNTIYFGEGSWLTVV.